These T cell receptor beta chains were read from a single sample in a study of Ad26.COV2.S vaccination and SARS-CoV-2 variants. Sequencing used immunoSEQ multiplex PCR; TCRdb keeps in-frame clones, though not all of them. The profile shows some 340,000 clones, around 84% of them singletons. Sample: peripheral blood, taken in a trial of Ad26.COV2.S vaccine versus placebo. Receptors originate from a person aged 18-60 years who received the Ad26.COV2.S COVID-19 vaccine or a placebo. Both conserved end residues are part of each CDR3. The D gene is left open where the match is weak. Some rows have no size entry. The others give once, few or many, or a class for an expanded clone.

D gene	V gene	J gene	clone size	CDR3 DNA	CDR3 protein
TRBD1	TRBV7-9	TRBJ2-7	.	TGTGCCAGCAGCCCTCCGACAGGGGAGCAGTACTTC	CASSPPTGEQYF
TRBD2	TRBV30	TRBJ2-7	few	TGTGCCTGGAGTATCTCCCCTAGCGGGGCCTACGAGCAGTACTTC	CAWSISPSGAYEQYF
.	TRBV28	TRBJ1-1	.	TGTGCCAGCAGTTCCTCAGAGACGGGGAACACTGAAGCTTTCTTT	CASSSSETGNTEAFF
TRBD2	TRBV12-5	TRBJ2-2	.	TGTGCTAGTGGCCTGCGGGGGGGACTTACCCCTAGCCTCGGGGAGCTGTTTTTT	CASGLRGGLTPSLGELFF
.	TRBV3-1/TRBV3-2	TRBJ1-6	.	TGTGCCAGCAGCCGACAAAGCTCCTATAATTCACCCCTCCACTTT	CASSRQSSYNSPLHF
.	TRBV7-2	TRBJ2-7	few	TGTGCCAGCAGCTCCCTCGCAGCCTACGAGCAGTACTTC	CASSSLAAYEQYF
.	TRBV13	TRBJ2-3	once	TGTGCCAGCAGCTCCTCTCTGGGGCTGCCACCTCTGTCCTACGGGCAGTATTTT	CASSSSLGLPPLSYGQYF
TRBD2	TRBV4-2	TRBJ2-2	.	TGTGCCAGCAGCCGTGACCAGGGACTAGCGGGGCCTAACACCGGGGAGCTGTTTTTT	CASSRDQGLAGPNTGELFF
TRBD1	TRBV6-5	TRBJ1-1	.	TGTGCCAGCAGTTACTTAATCAGGGGGGGCACTGAAGCTTTCTTT	CASSYLIRGGTEAFF
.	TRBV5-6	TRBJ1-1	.	TGTGCCAGCAGCTTGTTTGGGGGCACTGAAGCTTTCTTT	CASSLFGGTEAFF
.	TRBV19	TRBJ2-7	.	TGTGCCAGTAGTATTTCTTTCCCGGGACATGCGGACTTC	CASSISFPGHADF
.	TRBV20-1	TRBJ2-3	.	TGCAGTGCTAGTGTAGCGGCGGGCACAGATACGCAGTATTTT	CSASVAAGTDTQYF
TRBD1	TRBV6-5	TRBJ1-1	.	TGTGCCAGCAGCCACAGGGGCAGAATGAACACTGAAGCTTTCTTT	CASSHRGRMNTEAFF
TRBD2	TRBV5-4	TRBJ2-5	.	TGTGCCAGCAGCCGGACTAGCGGGCAACAAGAGACCCAGTACTTC	CASSRTSGQQETQYF
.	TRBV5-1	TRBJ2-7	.	TGCGCCAGCAGCGGTGGGGACGGCACCTACGAGCAGTACTTC	CASSGGDGTYEQYF
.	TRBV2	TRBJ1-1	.	TGTGCCAGCAGTGTTATAATGAACACTGAAGCTTTCTTT	CASSVIMNTEAFF
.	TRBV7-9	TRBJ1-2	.	TGTGCCAGCAGCTTTGGCAGTAACTATGGCTACACCTTC	CASSFGSNYGYTF
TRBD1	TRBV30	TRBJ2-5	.	TGTGCCTGGAGTCCGGACTCCGGGACAGGGGGGGAGACCCAGTACTTC	CAWSPDSGTGGETQYF
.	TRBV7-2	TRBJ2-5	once	TGTGCCAGCAGCGTCGCCTGGACGGGACAAGAGACCCAGTACTTC	CASSVAWTGQETQYF
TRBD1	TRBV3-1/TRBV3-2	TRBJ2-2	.	TGTGCCAGCAGCCATTGGACAGGGGGGGCCGGGGAGCTGTTTTTT	CASSHWTGGAGELFF
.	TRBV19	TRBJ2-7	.	TGTGCCGCGGGGGCCGGCAGCCACTACGAGCAGTACTTC	CAAGAGSHYEQYF
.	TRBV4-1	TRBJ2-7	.	TGCGCCAGCAGCCAAGAGGCTTGGCTAGTCGGGCGGGGATACTCCTACGAGCAGTACTTC	CASSQEAWLVGRGYSYEQYF
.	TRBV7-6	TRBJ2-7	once	TGTGCCAGCAGCCCTATCAGGGGAGGTTCCGAGCAGTACTTC	CASSPIRGGSEQYF
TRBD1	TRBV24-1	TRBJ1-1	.	TGTGCCACCAGCAGGATGGGACAGGGTGTAGGGATGAACACTGAAGCTTTCTTT	CATSRMGQGVGMNTEAFF
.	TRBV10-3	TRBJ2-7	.	TGTGCCATCAGTGAACAGGGACCCGAGCAGTACTTC	CAISEQGPEQYF
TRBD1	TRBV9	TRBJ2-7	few	TGTGCCAGCAGCGTATCGACAGGGGACGTCTACGAGCAGTACTTC	CASSVSTGDVYEQYF
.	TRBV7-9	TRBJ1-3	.	TGTGCCAGCGGACGATTAGGTGAACAGCTCTCTGGAAACACCATATATTTT	CASGRLGEQLSGNTIYF
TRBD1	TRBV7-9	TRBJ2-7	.	TGTGCCAGCAGCAAGGGACAGGGGGCCGTTGGCGAGCAGTACTTC	CASSKGQGAVGEQYF